The TCR beta chain under discussion was sequenced for a study of OX40 agonist ivuxolimab in advanced cancers. Study at large: The dose-escalation cohort had hepatocellular carcinoma, melanoma, renal cell or head and neck cancer. Past anti-PD-1, anti-PD-L1 or anti-CTLA-4 therapy was accepted, and approximately 37% had received some.

Generated by immunoSEQ multiplex PCR, the TCRdb table keeps only in-frame clones and is missing some. The sample shows about 47,000 clones, around 81% of them seen only once. Germline CDR1 reads LNHNV; CDR2 reads YYDKDF (reference sequence). This CDR3 is built from 15 residues. V was trimmed by 1 base and J by 2 bases, leaving 10 bases between them. The sequence was collected from an adult with an advanced solid tumor such as melanoma, head and neck, liver or kidney cancer. This chain connects TRBV15 to TRBJ2-3; D call uncertain. The input for sequencing was CD4+ or CD8+ T cells sorted from blood, taken in a trial of the OX40 agonist ivuxolimab. The CDR3 spells CATSRVGGPTDTQYF. The DNA for the CDR3 is TGTGCCACCAGCAGAGTTGGCGGTCCCACAGATACGCAGTATTTT. The variable domain in full, with the rest retrieved from reference TRBV15 and TRBJ2-3, is DAMVIQNPRYQVTQFGKPVTLSCSQTLNHNVMYWYQQKSSQAPKLLFHYYDKDFNNEADTPDNFQSRRPNTSFCFLDIRSPGLGDTAMYLCATSRVGGPTDTQYFGPGTRLTVL.